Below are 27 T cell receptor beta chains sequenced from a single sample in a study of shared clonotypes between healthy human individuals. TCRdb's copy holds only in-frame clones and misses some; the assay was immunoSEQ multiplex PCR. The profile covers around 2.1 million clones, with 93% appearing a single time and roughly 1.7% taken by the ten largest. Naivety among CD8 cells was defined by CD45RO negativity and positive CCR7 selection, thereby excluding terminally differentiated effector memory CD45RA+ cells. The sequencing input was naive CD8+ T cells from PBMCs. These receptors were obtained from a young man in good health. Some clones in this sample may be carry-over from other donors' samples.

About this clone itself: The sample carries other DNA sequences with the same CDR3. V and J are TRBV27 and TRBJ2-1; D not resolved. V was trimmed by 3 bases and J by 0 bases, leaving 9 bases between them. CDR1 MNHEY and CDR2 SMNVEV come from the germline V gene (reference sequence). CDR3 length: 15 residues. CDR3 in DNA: TGTGCCAGCAGTTTGGGCGTGAGCTCCTACAATGAGCAGTTCTTC. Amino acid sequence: CASSLGVSSYNEQFF.

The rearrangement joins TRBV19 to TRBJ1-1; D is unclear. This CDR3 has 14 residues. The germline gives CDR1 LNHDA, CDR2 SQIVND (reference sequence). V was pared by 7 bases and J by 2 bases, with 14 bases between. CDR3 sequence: CASKSWQKNTEAFF. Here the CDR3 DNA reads TGTGCCAGTAAAAGCTGGCAGAAAAACACTGAAGCTTTCTTT. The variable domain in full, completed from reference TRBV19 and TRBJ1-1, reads DGGITQSPKYLFRKEGQNVTLSCEQNLNHDAMYWYRQDPGQGLRLIYYSQIVNDFQKGDIAEGYSVSREKKESFPLTVTSAQKNPTAFYLCASKSWQKNTEAFFGQGTRLTVV.

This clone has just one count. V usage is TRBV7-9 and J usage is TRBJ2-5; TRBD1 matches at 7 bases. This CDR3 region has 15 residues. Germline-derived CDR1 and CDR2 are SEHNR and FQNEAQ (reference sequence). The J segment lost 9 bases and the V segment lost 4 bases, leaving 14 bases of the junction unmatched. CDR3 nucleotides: TGTGCCAGCAGCTCAGGGACAGTGGCGTCGGAGGCCCAGTACTTC. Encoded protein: CASSSGTVASEAQYF.

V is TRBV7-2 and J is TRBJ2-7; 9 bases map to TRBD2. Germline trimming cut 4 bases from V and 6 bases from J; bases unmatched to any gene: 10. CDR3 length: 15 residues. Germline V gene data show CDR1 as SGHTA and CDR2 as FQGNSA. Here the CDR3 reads CASSSETWTSVEQYF. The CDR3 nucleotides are TGTGCCAGCAGCTCAGAGACCTGGACTAGCGTCGAGCAGTACTTC.

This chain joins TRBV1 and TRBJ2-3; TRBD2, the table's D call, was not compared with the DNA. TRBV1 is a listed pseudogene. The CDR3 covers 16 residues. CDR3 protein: CTSRILARKSQRAQYF. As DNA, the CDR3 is TGCACCAGCAGGATACTAGCGCGGAAATCACAGAGGGCGCAGTATTTT.

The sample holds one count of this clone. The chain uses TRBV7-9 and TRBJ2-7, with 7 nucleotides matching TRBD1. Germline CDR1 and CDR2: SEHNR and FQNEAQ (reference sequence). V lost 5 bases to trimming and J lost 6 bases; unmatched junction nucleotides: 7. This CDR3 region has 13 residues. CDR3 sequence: CASSHLGQAEQYF. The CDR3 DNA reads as TGTGCCAGCAGCCATTTAGGACAGGCCGAGCAGTACTTC.

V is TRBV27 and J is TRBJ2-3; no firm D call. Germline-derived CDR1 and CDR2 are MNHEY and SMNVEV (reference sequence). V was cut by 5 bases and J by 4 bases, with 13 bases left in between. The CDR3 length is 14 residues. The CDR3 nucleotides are TGTGCCAGCAGTCTCCTTAATGTCGCAGATACGCAGTATTTT. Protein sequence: CASSLLNVADTQYF.

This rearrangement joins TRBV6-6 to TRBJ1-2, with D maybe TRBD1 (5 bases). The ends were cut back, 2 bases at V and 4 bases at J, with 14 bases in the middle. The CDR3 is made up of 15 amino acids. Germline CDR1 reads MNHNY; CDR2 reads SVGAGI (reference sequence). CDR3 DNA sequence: TGTGCCAGCAGTTACGGGGACGGGGACCTCTATGGCTACACCTTC. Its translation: CASSYGDGDLYGYTF.

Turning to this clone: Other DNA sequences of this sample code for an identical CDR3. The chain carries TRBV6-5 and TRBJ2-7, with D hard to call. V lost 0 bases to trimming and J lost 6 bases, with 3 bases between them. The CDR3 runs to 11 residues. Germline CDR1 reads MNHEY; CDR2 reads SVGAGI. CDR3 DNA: TGTGCCAGCAGTTACTCTACCGAGCAGTACTTC. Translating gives CASSYSTEQYF.

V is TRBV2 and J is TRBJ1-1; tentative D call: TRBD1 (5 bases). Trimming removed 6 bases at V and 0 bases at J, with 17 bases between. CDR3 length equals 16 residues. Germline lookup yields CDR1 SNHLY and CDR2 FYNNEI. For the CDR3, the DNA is TGTGCCAGCAGGGGAATTAAGGGGCCAATGAACACTGAAGCTTTCTTT. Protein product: CASRGIKGPMNTEAFF.

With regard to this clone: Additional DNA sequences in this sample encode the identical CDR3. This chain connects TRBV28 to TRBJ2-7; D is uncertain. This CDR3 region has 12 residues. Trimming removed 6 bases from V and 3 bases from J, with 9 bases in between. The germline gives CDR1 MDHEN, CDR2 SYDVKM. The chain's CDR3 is CASSPGRYEQYF. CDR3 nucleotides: TGTGCCAGCAGCCCTGGACGCTACGAGCAGTACTTC.

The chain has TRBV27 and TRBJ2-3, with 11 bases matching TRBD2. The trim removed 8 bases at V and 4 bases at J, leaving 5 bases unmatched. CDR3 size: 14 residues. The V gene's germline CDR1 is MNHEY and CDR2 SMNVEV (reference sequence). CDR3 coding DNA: TGTGCCAGCTTCGGGACTAGCGGCGCAGATACGCAGTATTTT. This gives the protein CASFGTSGADTQYF.

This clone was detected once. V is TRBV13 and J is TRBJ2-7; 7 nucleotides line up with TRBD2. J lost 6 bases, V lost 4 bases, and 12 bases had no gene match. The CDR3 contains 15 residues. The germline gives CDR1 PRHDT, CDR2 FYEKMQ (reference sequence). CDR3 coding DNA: TGTGCCAGCAGCTCCACCCTAACGGGAGGCGGCGAGCAGTACTTC. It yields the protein CASSSTLTGGGEQYF.

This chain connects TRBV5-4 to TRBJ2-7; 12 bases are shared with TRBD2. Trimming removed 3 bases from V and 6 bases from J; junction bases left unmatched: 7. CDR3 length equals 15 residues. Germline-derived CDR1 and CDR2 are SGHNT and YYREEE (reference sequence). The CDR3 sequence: CASSSPSGRAGEQYF. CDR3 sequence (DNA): TGTGCCAGCAGCTCTCCTAGCGGGAGGGCCGGCGAGCAGTACTTC.

CDR3 region: CASSIVDRTFQETQYF. The CDR3 region has the DNA TGTGCCAGTAGTATAGTGGATCGTACTTTCCAAGAGACCCAGTACTTC. The rearrangement uses TRBV19 and TRBJ2-5; unclear D gene. There are 16 residues in the CDR3. V lost 1 base, J lost 1 base, and 13 bases lay in between. The germline gives CDR1 LNHDA, CDR2 SQIVND (reference sequence).

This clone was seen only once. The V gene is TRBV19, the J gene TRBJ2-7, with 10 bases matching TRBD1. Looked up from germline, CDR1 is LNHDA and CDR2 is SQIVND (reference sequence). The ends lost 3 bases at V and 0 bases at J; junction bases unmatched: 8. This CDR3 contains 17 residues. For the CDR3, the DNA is TGTGCCAGTAGTATTAGGACAGGGGGACCGAGCTCCTACGAGCAGTACTTC. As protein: CASSIRTGGPSSYEQYF.

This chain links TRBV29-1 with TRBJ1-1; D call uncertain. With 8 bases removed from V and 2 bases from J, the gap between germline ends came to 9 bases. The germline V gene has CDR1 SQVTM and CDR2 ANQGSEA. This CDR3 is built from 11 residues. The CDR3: CSFPINTEAFF. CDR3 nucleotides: TGCAGCTTTCCCATAAACACTGAAGCTTTCTTT.

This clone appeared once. As DNA, the CDR3 is TGTGCCAGCAGCTCGAGGGGGGCAGGGGGCTTCTCGGAAGAAAAACTGTTTTTT. It specifies CASSSRGAGGFSEEKLFF. The V and J genes are TRBV13 and TRBJ1-4; 8 bases fit TRBD1. V shed 4 bases and J 8 bases; nucleotides not matched to a gene: 18. Germline values: CDR1 PRHDT, CDR2 FYEKMQ (reference sequence). The CDR3 spans 18 residues.

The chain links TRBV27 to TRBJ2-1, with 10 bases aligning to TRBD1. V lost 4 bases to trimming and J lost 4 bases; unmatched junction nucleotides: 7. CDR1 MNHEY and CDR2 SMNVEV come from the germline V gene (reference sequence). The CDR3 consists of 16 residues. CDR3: CASSSTGTGAYNEQFF. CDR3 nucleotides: TGTGCCAGCAGTTCAACCGGGACAGGGGCATACAATGAGCAGTTCTTC.

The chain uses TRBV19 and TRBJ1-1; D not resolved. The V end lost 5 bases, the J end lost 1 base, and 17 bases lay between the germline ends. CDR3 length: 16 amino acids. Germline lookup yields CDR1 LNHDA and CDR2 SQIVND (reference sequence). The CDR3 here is CASSADGLDGNTEAFF. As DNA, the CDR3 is TGTGCCAGTAGTGCGGACGGCCTCGATGGGAACACTGAAGCTTTCTTT.

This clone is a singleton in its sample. The CDR3 nucleotides read TGTGCCAGCAGCCAAAGGGGAGAAGGGGTCCAAGAGACCCAGTACTTC. Translating it yields CASSQRGEGVQETQYF. The genes are TRBV14 and TRBJ2-5; D is tentatively TRBD1 or TRBD2 (5 bases each). From germline, CDR1 is SGHDN and CDR2 FVKESK. The CDR3 has 16 amino acids. Trimming took 2 bases from V and 1 from J, leaving 14 bases between them.

The CDR3 reads CASSLFGGKNYGYTF. The CDR3 region has the DNA TGTGCCAGCAGTTTATTTGGGGGGAAAAACTATGGCTACACCTTC. The chain couples TRBV27 to TRBJ1-2; perhaps TRBD1 as D (5 bases). The CDR3 totals 15 residues. Germline CDR1 MNHEY, CDR2 SMNVEV (reference sequence). The germline V and J ends were trimmed by 1 base and 2 bases, with 11 bases remaining between them.

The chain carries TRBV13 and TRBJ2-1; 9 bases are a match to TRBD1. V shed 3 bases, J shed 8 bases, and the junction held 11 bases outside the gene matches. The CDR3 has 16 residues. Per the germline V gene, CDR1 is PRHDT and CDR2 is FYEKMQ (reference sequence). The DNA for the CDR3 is TGTGCCAGCAGCTTGTCCGGGACAGGGCTACGGGATGAGCAGTTCTTC. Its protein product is CASSLSGTGLRDEQFF.

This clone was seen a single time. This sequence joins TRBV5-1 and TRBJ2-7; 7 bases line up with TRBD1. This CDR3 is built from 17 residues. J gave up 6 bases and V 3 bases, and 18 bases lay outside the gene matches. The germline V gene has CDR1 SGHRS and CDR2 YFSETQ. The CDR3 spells CASSSHRIDREGTEQYF. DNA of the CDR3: TGCGCCAGCAGCTCTCACCGCATTGACAGGGAAGGTACCGAGCAGTACTTC.

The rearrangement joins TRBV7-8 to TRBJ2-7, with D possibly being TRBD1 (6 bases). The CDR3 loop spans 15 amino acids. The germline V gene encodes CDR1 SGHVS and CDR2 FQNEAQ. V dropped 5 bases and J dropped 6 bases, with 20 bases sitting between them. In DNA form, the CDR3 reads TGTGCCAGCAGCCAGGGGACGGTGGGCGTATTCGAGCAGTACTTC. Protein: CASSQGTVGVFEQYF.

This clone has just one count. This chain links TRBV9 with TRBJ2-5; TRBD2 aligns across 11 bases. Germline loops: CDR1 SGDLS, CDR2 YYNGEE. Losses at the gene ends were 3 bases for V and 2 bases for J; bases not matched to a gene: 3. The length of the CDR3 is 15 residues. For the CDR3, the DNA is TGTGCCAGCAGCGGGGGACTAGCGGATCAAGAGACCCAGTACTTC. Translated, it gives CASSGGLADQETQYF.

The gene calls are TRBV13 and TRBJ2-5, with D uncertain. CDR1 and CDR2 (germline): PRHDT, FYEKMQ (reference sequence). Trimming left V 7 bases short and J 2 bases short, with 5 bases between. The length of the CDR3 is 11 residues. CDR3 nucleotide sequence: TGTGCCAGCACCCCTCAAGAGACCCAGTACTTC. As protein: CASTPQETQYF.